The T cell receptor (beta chain) described here comes from a study of blood T cell repertoires in COVID-19. At the level of the study: Donors in the United States, Italy and Spain gave samples during acute or convalescent COVID-19.

Original processing methods: Amplification of reference gene primers provided the estimated nucleated cell counts. Libraries were prepared by immunoSEQ multiplex PCR; TCRdb keeps only in-frame clonotypes and omits some of them. V, J and clone size are those of that table, while D and trimming were read from the DNA. The top ten clones hold approximately 7% of a sample with more than 150,000 clones, 85% to 90% of them seen once. V lost 3 bases, J lost 4 bases, and 8 bases stayed unmatched. The CDR3 is 15 residues long. CDR1 is MNHNS and CDR2 is SASEGT in the germline V gene. V gene TRBV6-1 combines with J gene TRBJ1-2; 7 nucleotides align to TRBD1. The TCR originated in a man aged 45-60 years with active or convalescent COVID-19. The specimen sequenced was peripheral blood. In DNA, the CDR3 is TGTGCCAGCAGTGAGCATTCGACAGGGACCTATGGCTACACCTTC. Translating it yields CASSEHSTGTYGYTF.